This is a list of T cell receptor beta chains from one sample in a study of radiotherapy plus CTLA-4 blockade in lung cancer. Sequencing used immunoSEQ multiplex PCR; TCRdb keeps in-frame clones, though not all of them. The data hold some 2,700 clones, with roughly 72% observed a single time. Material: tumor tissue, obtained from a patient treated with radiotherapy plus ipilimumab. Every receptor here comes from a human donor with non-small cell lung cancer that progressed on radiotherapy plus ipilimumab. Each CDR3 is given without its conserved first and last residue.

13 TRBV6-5 ASSYSTSSGITQY
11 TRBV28 ASTLAGDYEQY
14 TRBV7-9 ASSLGPAAGNQPQH
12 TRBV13 ASSSRTVSYEQY
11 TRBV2 ASRDRADEKLF
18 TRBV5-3 ARSLVLPPVPGQGTAEAF
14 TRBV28 ASSSFDRVGFYGYT
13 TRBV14 ASSRGGAGANVLT
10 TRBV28 ASRPGTDTQY
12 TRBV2 ASIRTGVGEKLF
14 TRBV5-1 ASSLQGGGTNEKLF
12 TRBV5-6 ASSLTSSGDTQY
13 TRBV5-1 ASSLTGAEDTEAF
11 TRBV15 ATSRDIRQPQH
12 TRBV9 ASSPPWNTGELF
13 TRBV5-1 VSSLGITSTDTQY
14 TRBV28 ASLGTSGISYNEQF
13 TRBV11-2 ASSSGLSTGGELF
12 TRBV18 ASSPVTLNTEAF
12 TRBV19 ASSIRHPTGELF
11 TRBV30 AWSLGQAYEQY
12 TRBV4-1 ASSQWTGPTEAF